The source of this T cell receptor beta chain is a study of shared clonotypes between healthy human individuals. The overall study: CD4 naive cells filled three plates per donor, CD4 memory three, CD8 naive two and CD8 memory one.

Sequencing used immunoSEQ multiplex PCR; TCRdb keeps in-frame clones, though not all of them. The repertoire consists of around 1.9 million clones, with 80% to 95% occurring once and the leading ten covering about 1.7%. The V segment lost 6 bases and the J segment 1 base; nucleotides outside the gene matches: 7. Germline CDR1 ENHRY, CDR2 SYGVKD. The CDR3 sequence is 15 residues long. Terminally differentiated effector memory CD45RA+ cells were excluded by CCR7 positive selection of CD45RO-negative cells. Study-wide points: Limitation of the genetic and exposure-history diversity represented came from the few donors. Exclusively blood specimens were collected; tissue repertoires likely differ. When compared with the clonotypes that were shared by all four sorted-subset donors, the non-shared clonotypes turned out to have lower generation probabilities.

Turning to this clone: Its antigen is not known.

This TCR was recovered from a man in his late teens or twenties in good health. Some clones in this sample may be carry-over from other donors' samples. Sequenced input: naive CD8+ T cells from PBMCs. The chain joins TRBV10-3 to TRBJ2-7; TRBD1 aligns across 9 bases. CDR3 protein: CAIRKDRGVSYEQYF. The CDR3 DNA reads as TGTGCCATCAGGAAGGACAGGGGCGTTTCCTACGAGCAGTACTTC.